One sample yielded the 29 T cell receptor beta chains listed below, sequenced in a study of cytomegalovirus exposure and HLA in healthy donors. 13 Jbeta primers and 60 Vbeta primers were used for the PCR. TCRdb's table, derived via immunoSEQ multiplex PCR, lists solely in-frame clones and lacks some. Here the sample spans about 190,000 clones, roughly 80% being singletons. Source material: PBMCs. All receptors come from a woman under 30 in good health and CMV-seronegative.

The rearrangement uses TRBV4-3 and TRBJ2-5; D might be TRBD2 (5 bases). Deletions cut 1 base from V and 3 bases from J, with 18 bases between. CDR1 and CDR2 from the germline V gene are LGHNA and YSLEER. The CDR3 has 17 residues. The CDR3 DNA follows: TGCGCCAGCAGCCAAGTTGGTGGATACACCGGGAAAGAGACCCAGTACTTC. This codes for CASSQVGGYTGKETQYF.

The rearrangement uses TRBV19 and TRBJ1-2; D is ambiguous. Germline assignment: CDR1 LNHDA and CDR2 SQIVND (reference sequence). The CDR3 contains 12 residues. V lost 5 bases, J lost 9 bases, and 13 bases lay in between. CDR3 sequence: CASSWSGRSYTF. The CDR3 DNA is TGTGCCAGTAGTTGGTCGGGAAGAAGCTACACCTTC.

The V gene is TRBV7-6, the J gene TRBJ2-2; D is possibly TRBD2 (6 bases). The V gene's germline CDR1 is SGHVS and CDR2 FNYEAQ. V lost 8 bases, J lost 4 bases, and 20 bases lay in between. The CDR3 totals 16 residues. The DNA of the CDR3 is TGTGCCAGCTTCCCGGGGTCGACTAGGGCCACCGGGGAGCTGTTTTTT. The encoded protein is CASFPGSTRATGELFF.

The chain links TRBV14 to TRBJ2-3; 9 bases line up with TRBD2. The trim removed 8 bases at V and 5 bases at J, leaving 11 bases unmatched. The CDR3 has 15 residues. The germline V gene has CDR1 SGHDN and CDR2 FVKESK. CDR3 loop: CASGGRGRALDTQYF. The CDR3 DNA reads as TGTGCCAGCGGAGGGCGCGGGAGGGCCTTAGATACGCAGTATTTT.

The chain combines TRBV29-1 with TRBJ1-1, with D hard to call. CDR1 and CDR2 (germline): SQVTM, ANQGSEA. Trimming took 7 bases from V and 1 from J, leaving 4 bases between them. This CDR3 is 10 amino acids long. The CDR3 sequence: CSAQNTEAFF. In DNA form, the CDR3 reads TGCAGCGCCCAGAACACTGAAGCTTTCTTT.

The CDR3 DNA sequence: TGTGCCAGCAGCCAACCAGACAGGGGGAGCAATTCACCCCTCCACTTT. Protein product: CASSQPDRGSNSPLHF. The chain links TRBV4-2 to TRBJ1-6, with 9 positions matching TRBD1. The CDR3 covers 16 residues. The V segment lost 2 bases and the J segment 7 bases; nucleotides outside the gene matches: 6. The germline V gene encodes CDR1 LGHNA and CDR2 YNFKEQ.

The V and J genes are TRBV6-6 and TRBJ2-7; TRBD1 matches at 9 bases. This CDR3 has 15 amino acids. Trimming cost V 6 bases and J 3 bases; bases outside gene matches: 9. Germline assignment: CDR1 MNHNY and CDR2 SVGAGI (reference sequence). DNA for the CDR3: TGTGCCAGCAGGACAGGGGGTAAGGATTACTACGAGCAGTACTTC. It yields the protein CASRTGGKDYYEQYF.

This clone was counted a single time. The gene calls are TRBV6-1 and TRBJ2-7; D remains unclear. The CDR3 is 13 residues long. Germline V gene lookup returns CDR1 MNHNS and CDR2 SASEGT. V shed 2 bases and J shed 3 bases, with 8 bases lying between them. The CDR3 is CASSEMPGYEQYF. DNA for the CDR3: TGTGCCAGCAGTGAAATGCCAGGCTACGAGCAGTACTTC.

This clone was seen only once. The junction differs from germline at one of its ends, possibly a read error. Other DNA sequences in the sample encode the same CDR3. The chain recombines TRBV7-9 with TRBJ2-7; tentative D call: TRBD2 (5 bases). CDR3 size: 12 residues. The germline V gene encodes CDR1 SEHNR and CDR2 FQNEAQ (reference sequence). CDR3 bases: TGTTCCAGCAGCTTAGGGAGCTACGAGCAGTACTTC. It translates to CSSSLGSYEQYF.

V and J are TRBV10-1 and TRBJ2-2; 8 bases fit TRBD2. This CDR3 is built from 15 residues. The germline V gene has CDR1 WNHNN and CDR2 SYGVQD (reference sequence). V shed 5 bases, J shed 3 bases, and the junction held 5 bases outside the gene matches. CDR3 residues: CASSRAGADTGELFF. In DNA, the CDR3 is TGCGCCAGCAGTAGAGCGGGAGCGGACACCGGGGAGCTGTTTTTT.

The J gene is TRBJ2-7, the V gene TRBV6-1; D possibly corresponds to TRBD2 (7 bases). Trimming pared 4 bases from V and 6 bases from J, leaving 13 bases between. Looked up from germline, CDR1 is MNHNS and CDR2 is SASEGT. The CDR3 loop spans 13 amino acids. CDR3 sequence: CASSAKGGTEQYF. In nucleotides, the CDR3 is TGTGCCAGCAGTGCCAAGGGGGGGACCGAGCAGTACTTC.

The genes are TRBV15 and TRBJ2-1; 8 bases map to TRBD1. With 5 bases clipped from V and 1 base from J, the junction kept 4 bases outside the gene matches. The CDR3 runs 15 residues. The germline gives CDR1 LNHNV, CDR2 YYDKDF (reference sequence). This CDR3 reads CATSPRTGSYNEQFF. CDR3 nucleotides: TGTGCCACCAGCCCTAGGACAGGGTCCTACAATGAGCAGTTCTTC.

This chain joins TRBV5-6 and TRBJ1-2; D may be TRBD1 (5 bases). In germline, CDR1 is SGHDT, CDR2 YYEEEE. The V end lost 2 bases, the J end lost 4 bases, and 12 bases lay between the germline ends. This CDR3 is 14 amino acids long. The CDR3 spells CASSFPGLAYGYTF. The CDR3, as DNA: TGTGCCAGCAGCTTTCCAGGGCTCGCCTATGGCTACACCTTC.

The chain joins TRBV18 to TRBJ1-2; D gene uncertain. Per germline, CDR1 KGHSH and CDR2 LQKENI. V was trimmed by 1 base and J by 0 bases, leaving 6 bases between them. The CDR3 runs to 14 residues. The CDR3 region has the DNA TGTGCCAGCTCACCACTGGGAGCTAACTATGGCTACACCTTC. Protein: CASSPLGANYGYTF. The variable domain in full, completed from reference TRBV18 and TRBJ1-2, reads NAGVMQNPRHLVRRRGQEARLRCSPMKGHSHVYWYRQLPEEGLKFMVYLQKENIIDESGMPKERFSAEFPKEGPSILRIQQVVRGDSAAYFCASSPLGANYGYTFGSGTRLTVV.

The V gene is TRBV19, the J gene TRBJ2-7; a weak D match, TRBD1 (5 bases). This CDR3 spans 14 amino acids. Germline V gene sequence: CDR1 LNHDA, CDR2 SQIVND (reference sequence). Trimming removed 5 bases from V and 0 bases from J, with 11 bases in between. CDR3 DNA sequence: TGTGCCAGTAGTTGGACATTTTCCTCCTACGAGCAGTACTTC. Its translation: CASSWTFSSYEQYF.

V usage is TRBV28 and J usage is TRBJ2-3, with 13 bases that match TRBD2. The CDR3 runs to 15 residues. Germline trimming cut 5 bases from V and 3 bases from J; bases unmatched to any gene: 2. CDR1 is MDHEN, CDR2 SYDVKM, per germline. CDR3 protein: CASSQLAGGTDTQYF. CDR3 DNA: TGTGCCAGCAGTCAACTAGCGGGAGGGACAGATACGCAGTATTTT.

Of note for this clone: This sample also contains other DNA sequences that code for the same CDR3. The chain carries TRBV27 and TRBJ2-7; TRBD2 matches 11 bases. CDR3 length equals 14 residues. CDR1 is MNHEY and CDR2 is SMNVEV in the germline V gene (reference sequence). J lost 2 bases, V lost 5 bases, and 2 bases had no gene match. The CDR3 protein is CASSLAGGPYEQYF. As DNA, the CDR3 is TGTGCCAGCAGTCTAGCGGGGGGCCCCTACGAGCAGTACTTC.

V and J are TRBV5-6 and TRBJ1-5; 8 positions agree with TRBD1. Germline CDR1 is SGHDT and CDR2 is YYEEEE. V was clipped by 4 bases and J by 4 bases; unmatched bases: 10. The CDR3 is 16 amino acids. The DNA of the CDR3 is TGTGCCAGCAGCGGGCCGGGACAGGACATAAATCAGCCCCAGCATTTT. This gives the protein CASSGPGQDINQPQHF. The full variable domain, its missing parts supplied by reference TRBV5-6 and TRBJ1-5, is DAGVTQSPTHLIKTRGQQVTLRCSPKSGHDTVSWYQQALGQGPQFIFQYYEEEERQRGNFPDRFSGHQFPNYSSELNVNALLLGDSALYLCASSGPGQDINQPQHFGDGTRLSIL.

The chain is built from TRBV6-6 and TRBJ1-5; D is possibly TRBD1 (5 bases). The CDR3 contains 14 residues. Germline CDR1 reads MNHNY; CDR2 reads SVGAGI (reference sequence). Trimming pared 2 bases from V and 7 bases from J, leaving 12 bases between. The CDR3: CASSYEQVGQPQHF. In DNA form, the CDR3 reads TGTGCCAGCAGTTACGAACAGGTAGGGCAGCCCCAGCATTTT.

The J gene is TRBJ2-5, the V gene TRBV6-1; weak D call: TRBD1 (6 bases). The end of the DNA fits TRBJ2-7 better, so the J call may be wrong. CDR1 MNHNS and CDR2 SASEGT come from the germline V gene. The CDR3 extends over 13 amino acids. Here the CDR3 reads CASSDRGAYEQYF. CDR3 bases: TGTGCCAGCAGTGACAGGGGAGCCTACGAGCAGTACTTC.

The chain links TRBV6-4 to TRBJ1-1, with 11 nucleotides matching TRBD1. Germline V gene lookup returns CDR1 MRHNA and CDR2 SNTAGT. CDR3 length: 15 amino acids. V dropped 5 bases and J dropped 4; count of bases not matched to a gene: 6. CDR3 nucleotide sequence: TGTGCCAGCAGTTACCGGGACAGGGGGACCACTGAAGCTTTCTTT. It encodes CASSYRDRGTTEAFF.

This clone was seen a handful of times. At the DNA level, this CDR3 is encoded by other sequences in the same sample as well. The chain recombines TRBV7-3 with TRBJ1-1; tentative D call: TRBD1 (6 bases). The CDR3 is 14 residues long. Germline V gives CDR1 SGHTA, CDR2 FQGTGA. The germline V and J ends were trimmed by 2 bases and 1 base, with 8 bases remaining between them. DNA of the CDR3: TGTGCCAGCAGCTTATTAGGGGGGAACACTGAAGCTTTCTTT. This encodes CASSLLGGNTEAFF.

This chain joins TRBV27 and TRBJ2-2; D gene unclear. V dropped 2 bases and J dropped 4 bases, with 5 bases sitting between them. The length of the CDR3 is 13 residues. Germline assignment: CDR1 MNHEY and CDR2 SMNVEV (reference sequence). This CDR3 is CASSLRITGELFF. The CDR3 region has the DNA TGTGCCAGCAGTTTACGTATCACCGGGGAGCTGTTTTTT.

V usage is TRBV7-8 and J usage is TRBJ1-5; TRBD1 aligns across 9 bases. The CDR3 runs to 14 residues. J lost 5 bases, V lost 5 bases, and 4 bases had no gene match. Germline assignment: CDR1 SGHVS and CDR2 FQNEAQ. CDR3 DNA sequence: TGTGCCAGCAGCATACAGGGGGCTGATCAGCCCCAGCATTTT. It encodes CASSIQGADQPQHF.

The chain uses TRBV28 and TRBJ1-5, with 8 bases matching TRBD1. Germline V gene sequence: CDR1 MDHEN, CDR2 SYDVKM. The CDR3 consists of 15 residues. Trimming took 3 bases from V and 7 from J; bases not matched to a gene: 8. The CDR3 DNA reads as TGTGCCAGCAGTTTCCCAGACAGGGGACGGCAGCCCCAGCATTTT. Translating gives CASSFPDRGRQPQHF.

The rearrangement links TRBV11-2 to TRBJ1-4; D may be TRBD1 (6 bases). V was trimmed by 5 bases and J by 5 bases, leaving 15 bases between them. From germline, CDR1 is SGHAT and CDR2 FQNNGV. CDR3 length equals 15 residues. The CDR3 loop reads CASSAPGQGNEKLFF. CDR3 in DNA: TGTGCCAGCAGCGCCCCGGGACAAGGAAATGAAAAACTGTTTTTT. The complete variable domain, with remaining parts taken from reference TRBV11-2 and TRBJ1-4, reads EAGVAQSPRYKIIEKRQSVAFWCNPISGHATLYWYQQILGQGPKLLIQFQNNGVVDDSQLPKDRFSAERLKGVDSTLKIQPAKLEDSAVYLCASSAPGQGNEKLFFGSGTQLSVL.

This chain's CDR3 is CASSYDRGSYEQYF. The CDR3 DNA reads as TGTGCCAGCAGCTACGACAGGGGGTCCTACGAGCAGTACTTC. The chain carries TRBV7-9 and TRBJ2-7; TRBD1 agrees at 9 bases. CDR3 size: 14 residues. The V gene's germline CDR1 is SEHNR and CDR2 FQNEAQ (reference sequence). V lost 4 bases, J lost 1 base, and 2 bases stayed unmatched.

The chain carries TRBV6-5 and TRBJ1-5; no reliable D call. Germline V CDR1 and CDR2: MNHEY, SVGAGI. The CDR3 contains 13 residues. The V gene lost 0 bases and the J gene lost 7 bases, with 7 bases spanning the gap. The CDR3 spells CASSYSAGQPQHF. Here the CDR3 DNA reads TGTGCCAGCAGTTACTCGGCGGGCCAGCCCCAGCATTTT.

The CDR3 region is CASSERTGDNEQFF. For the CDR3, the DNA is TGTGCCAGCAGTGAGAGGACAGGGGACAATGAGCAGTTCTTC. This chain connects TRBV2 to TRBJ2-1, with 9 bases lining up with TRBD1. The CDR3 contains 14 residues. Germline CDR1 SNHLY, CDR2 FYNNEI. Trimming removed 3 bases from V and 5 bases from J; junction bases left unmatched: 2.